A selection of T cell receptor beta chains follows, all from one sample in a study of blood T cell repertoires in COVID-19. TCRdb's table, derived via immunoSEQ multiplex PCR, lists solely in-frame clones and lacks some. The sample contains about 52,000 clones, 65% to 85% of which appear only once. Sequenced material: peripheral blood. These receptors were obtained from a man older than 75 with COVID-19, enrolled during active disease. Each CDR3 is given with its conserved first and last residue. The D gene is left open where the match is weak. Only part of the rows carry a size: once, few, many, or a class if the clone is expanded.

v_call	clone_size	j_call	d_call	cdr3_aa	cdr3_nt
TRBV7-7	.	TRBJ2-6	TRBD1	CASSLGTGVFPASGANVLTF	TGTGCCAGCAGCTTAGGGACAGGGGTTTTCCCGGCCTCTGGGGCCAACGTCCTGACTTTC
TRBV9	.	TRBJ1-2	TRBD1	CASSLGTGGIYGYTF	TGTGCCAGCAGCCTAGGGACAGGGGGGATCTATGGCTACACCTTC
TRBV28	few	TRBJ1-4	.	CASKRQSNEKLFF	TGTGCCAGCAAGAGACAGTCTAATGAAAAACTGTTTTTT
TRBV27	.	TRBJ2-5	.	CASSFTGEKSLTQYF	TGTGCCAGCAGTTTTACCGGGGAGAAGAGTTTGACCCAGTACTTC
TRBV18	few	TRBJ1-1	.	CASSPERDTEAFF	TGTGCCAGCTCACCAGAGAGGGACACTGAAGCTTTCTTT
TRBV6-1	.	TRBJ1-5	TRBD1	CASSEPQGARGQPQHF	TGTGCCAGCAGTGAACCCCAGGGGGCGCGCGGTCAGCCCCAGCATTTT
TRBV2	.	TRBJ1-3	.	CASSDSLYSGNTIYF	TGTGCCAGCAGTGACAGTCTTTACTCTGGAAACACCATATATTTT
TRBV21-1	.	TRBJ2-2	.	CASSKGGTGNTGELFF	TGTGCCAGCAGCAAAGGTGGGACAGGGAACACCGGGGAGCTGTTTTTT
TRBV12-5	.	TRBJ2-1	TRBD2	CASGLAGGAVNYNEQFF	TGTGCTAGTGGTTTGGCCGGGGGGGCCGTAAACTACAATGAGCAGTTCTTC
TRBV27	.	TRBJ2-1	TRBD2	CASSFHGSGGAFSDEQFF	TGTGCCAGCAGTTTCCACGGTAGCGGGGGGGCCTTCTCGGATGAGCAGTTCTTC
TRBV7-2	once	TRBJ1-4	TRBD1	CASSSGGREKLFF	TGTGCCAGCAGCTCAGGGGGCCGCGAAAAACTGTTTTTT
TRBV6-6	.	TRBJ2-5	TRBD1	CASRSDRVQETQYF	TGTGCCAGCAGGTCTGACAGGGTCCAAGAGACCCAGTACTTC
TRBV28	once	TRBJ2-1	TRBD1	CASTKYTGAAYNEQFF	TGTGCCAGCACCAAATATACAGGGGCAGCCTACAATGAGCAGTTCTTC
TRBV5-4	.	TRBJ1-1	.	CASKTGSRNTEAFF	TGTGCCAGCAAGACGGGATCTCGGAACACTGAAGCTTTCTTT
TRBV19	few	TRBJ1-5	TRBD1	CASSLGTGWNQGNQPQHF	TGTGCCAGTAGTCTCGGGACAGGGTGGAATCAAGGGAATCAGCCCCAGCATTTT
TRBV28	.	TRBJ1-5	.	CASSLRTVYSNQPQHF	TGTGCCAGCAGTTTACGGACAGTCTATAGCAATCAGCCCCAGCATTTT
TRBV9	.	TRBJ1-1	.	CASSANRGTEAFF	TGTGCCAGCAGCGCAAATAGGGGCACTGAAGCTTTCTTT
TRBV9	.	TRBJ1-2	.	CASSVGGWRSYGYTF	TGTGCCAGCAGCGTAGGGGGCTGGCGGTCCTATGGCTACACCTTC
TRBV9	.	TRBJ2-4	.	CASSGRDSENIQYF	TGTGCCAGCAGCGGGCGGGACTCCGAAAACATTCAGTACTTC
TRBV5-4	few	TRBJ2-5	.	CASSLRLAQETQYF	TGTGCCAGCAGCTTGAGGCTAGCGCAAGAGACCCAGTACTTC
TRBV12-5	.	TRBJ2-1	TRBD1	CASGRSGTGGNEQFF	TGTGCTAGTGGGCGCTCCGGGACAGGGGGAAATGAGCAGTTCTTC
TRBV19	.	TRBJ1-2	TRBD1	CATRDRGSNYGYTF	TGTGCCACACGGGACAGGGGGTCGAACTATGGCTACACCTTC